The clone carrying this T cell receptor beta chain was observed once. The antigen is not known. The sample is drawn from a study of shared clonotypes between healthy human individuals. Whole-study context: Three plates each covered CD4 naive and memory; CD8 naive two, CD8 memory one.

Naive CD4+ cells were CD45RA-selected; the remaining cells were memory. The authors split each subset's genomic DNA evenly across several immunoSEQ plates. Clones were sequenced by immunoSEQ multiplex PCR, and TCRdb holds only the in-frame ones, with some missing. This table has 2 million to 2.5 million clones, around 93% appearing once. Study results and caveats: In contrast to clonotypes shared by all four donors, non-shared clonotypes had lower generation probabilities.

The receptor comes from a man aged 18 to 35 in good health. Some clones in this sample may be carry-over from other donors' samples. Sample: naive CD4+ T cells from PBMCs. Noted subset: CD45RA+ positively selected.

CDR3 residues: CASSRISSYNEQFF. The DNA for the CDR3 is TGTGCCAGCAGCCGGATAAGCTCCTACAATGAGCAGTTCTTC. The chain couples TRBV7-8 to TRBJ2-1; D unclear. The germline V gene has CDR1 SGHVS and CDR2 FQNEAQ. The V end was cut by 5 bases, the J end by 0 bases, with 8 bases between. The length of the CDR3 is 14 residues.